This T cell receptor beta chain came from a study of T-cell reconstitution after alpha-beta-depleted transplantation in children. Unique molecular identifiers were incorporated when the TCRbeta library was constructed. TCRdb reprocessed the PCR reads with MiXCR, giving one entry per CDR3 protein. The data hold around 380,000 distinct CDR3 sequences, with roughly a tenth observed a single time. The material was PBMCs from the stem cell graft donor, obtained from the stem cell graft. The clonotype originates from a human donor who donated a stem cell graft to a child with acute myeloid leukemia.

CDR3 sequence reads: CASSLLLGGDNEQFF. CDR3 DNA: TGTGCCAGCAGCTTATTACTCGGGGGGGACAATGAGCAGTTCTTC. The chain carries TRBV7-3 and TRBJ2-1, with 8 bases that match TRBD2. Germline V gene data show CDR1 as SGHTA and CDR2 as FQGTGA. This CDR3 comprises 15 residues. V dropped 2 bases and J dropped 5; count of bases not matched to a gene: 5.